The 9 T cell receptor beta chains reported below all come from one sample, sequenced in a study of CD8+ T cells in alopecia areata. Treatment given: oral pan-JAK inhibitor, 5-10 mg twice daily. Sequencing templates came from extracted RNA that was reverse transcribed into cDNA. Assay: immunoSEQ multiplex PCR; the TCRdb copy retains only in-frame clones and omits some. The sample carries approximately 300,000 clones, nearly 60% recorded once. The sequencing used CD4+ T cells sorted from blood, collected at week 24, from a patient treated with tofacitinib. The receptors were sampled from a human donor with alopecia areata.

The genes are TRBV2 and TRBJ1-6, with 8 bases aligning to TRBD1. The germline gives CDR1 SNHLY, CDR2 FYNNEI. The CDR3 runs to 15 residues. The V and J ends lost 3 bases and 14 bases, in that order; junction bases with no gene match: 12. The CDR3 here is CASSDGLRTGTSLHF. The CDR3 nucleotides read TGTGCCAGCAGTGATGGTCTCAGGACAGGGACCTCCCTCCACTTT. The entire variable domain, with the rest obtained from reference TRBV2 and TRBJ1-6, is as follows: EPEVTQTPSHQVTQMGQEVILRCVPISNHLYFYWYRQILGQKVEFLVSFYNNEISEKSEIFDDQFSVERPDGSNFTLKIRSTKLEDSAMYFCASSDGLRTGTSLHFGNGTRLTVT.

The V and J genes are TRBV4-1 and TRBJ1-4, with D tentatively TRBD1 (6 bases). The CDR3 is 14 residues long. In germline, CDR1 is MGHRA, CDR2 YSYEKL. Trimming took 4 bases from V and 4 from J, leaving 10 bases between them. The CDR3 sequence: CASSPTGINEKLFF. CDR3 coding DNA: TGCGCCAGCAGCCCGACAGGAATTAATGAAAAACTGTTTTTT.

The CDR3 DNA reads TGTGCCTGGAGTGTTGAGGAGGATCAGCCCCAGCATTTT. Its translation is CAWSVEEDQPQHF. V and J are TRBV30 and TRBJ1-5; D unclear. The CDR3 runs 13 residues. Germline-derived CDR1 and CDR2 are GTSNPN and SVGIG (reference sequence). V lost 0 bases, J lost 5 bases, and 8 bases lay in between. The whole variable domain, remainder taken from reference TRBV30 and TRBJ1-5, is SQTIHQWPATLVQPVGSPLSLECTVEGTSNPNLYWYRQAAGRGLQLLFYSVGIGQISSEVPQNLSASRPQDRQFILSSKKLLLSDSGFYLCAWSVEEDQPQHFGDGTRLSIL.

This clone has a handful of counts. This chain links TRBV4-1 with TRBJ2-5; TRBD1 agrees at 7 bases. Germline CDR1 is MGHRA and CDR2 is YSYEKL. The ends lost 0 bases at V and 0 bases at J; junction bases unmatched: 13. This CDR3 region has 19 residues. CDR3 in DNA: TGCGCCAGCAGCCAAGATCTGGCCCAGGGGGTCACGTACCAAGAGACCCAGTACTTC. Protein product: CASSQDLAQGVTYQETQYF.

CDR3 residues: CASSEGQGPGNTIYF. The CDR3 nucleotides are TGTGCCAGCAGTGAGGGACAAGGTCCCGGAAACACCATATATTTT. V usage is TRBV2 and J usage is TRBJ1-3; TRBD1 is a possible D gene (6 bases). Trimming removed 3 bases at V and 4 bases at J, with 13 bases between. Germline CDR1 is SNHLY and CDR2 is FYNNEI. The CDR3 has 15 amino acids.

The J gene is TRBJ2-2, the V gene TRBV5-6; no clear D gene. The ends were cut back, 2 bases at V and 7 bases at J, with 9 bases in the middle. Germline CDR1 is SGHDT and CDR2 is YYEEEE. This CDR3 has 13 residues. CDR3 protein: CASSFEQIGELFF. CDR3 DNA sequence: TGTGCCAGCAGCTTCGAGCAGATCGGGGAGCTGTTTTTT.

The CDR3 DNA follows: TGCGCCAGCAGCCAGGGGACAGGGGGAACCTACGAGCAGTACTTC. Translating it yields CASSQGTGGTYEQYF. The V call is TRBV4-1, the J call TRBJ2-7; TRBD1 aligns across 11 bases. Trimming cost V 3 bases and J 2 bases; bases outside gene matches: 3. The CDR3 extends over 15 amino acids. Germline CDR1 reads MGHRA; CDR2 reads YSYEKL.

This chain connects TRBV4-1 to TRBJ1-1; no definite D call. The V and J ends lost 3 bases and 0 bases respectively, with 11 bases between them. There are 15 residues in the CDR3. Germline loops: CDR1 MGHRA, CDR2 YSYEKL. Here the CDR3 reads CASSHQIGLNTEAFF. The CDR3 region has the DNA TGCGCCAGCAGCCATCAAATTGGCCTGAACACTGAAGCTTTCTTT.

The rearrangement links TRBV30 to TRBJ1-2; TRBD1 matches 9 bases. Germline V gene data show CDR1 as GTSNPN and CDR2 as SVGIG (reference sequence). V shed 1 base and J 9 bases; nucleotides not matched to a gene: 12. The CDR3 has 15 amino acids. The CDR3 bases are TGTGCCTGGAGTGACCCAGGACAGGGGAACCTCCGCTACACCTTC. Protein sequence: CAWSDPGQGNLRYTF.